This TCR beta chain was captured by sequencing in a study of beta chain features in type 1 diabetes (dated by TCRdb to between 2018 and 2020). With respect to the entire study: Mean age, gender distribution, total cell number and subset yield did not differ between patients and healthy donors. A total of just under 110,000,000 sorted cells were examined across all samples, and RNA yield correlated strongly with the number of cells per subset. Regulatory and stem cell-like memory subsets were isolated from only 8 patients and roughly eight healthy donors, whereas naive and central memory subsets came from all 30 or so donors. The study compared the TCRB repertoires of sorted circulating CD4+ T cell subsets in recently diagnosed type 1 diabetes patients with those in matched healthy donors. General conclusions and limits of the study: HLA sub-analyses involved small numbers of individuals, so any influence of HLA type on TCRB rearrangement remained unresolved. Shorter templates might have been favored by PCR, but patient and control samples were amplified and corrected together, so both groups would have been affected equally by any skew. The naive, central memory and regulatory TCRB repertoires appeared to resemble one another more closely among patients than among healthy donors. Because cDNA was sequenced instead of genomic DNA, activated cells with high expression could be over-represented, although the groups did not differ in activation or CD3 levels. Fewer insertions and more nucleotide deletions at VDJ recombination sites were observed in patients with type 1 diabetes, implying thymic rearrangement abnormalities. In all four CD4+ subsets, TCRB CDR3 length was moderately but significantly shorter in type 1 diabetes patients.

The entire amount of isolated RNA was reverse transcribed using the High Capacity cDNA Reverse Transcription Kit, so the sequenced TCRB transcripts were expressed ones. Deep immunoSEQ sequencing was applied to naive, central memory and regulatory T cell samples, giving an average of around 4 million total reads per sample. Sorted cells were lysed in RLT buffer, and RNA was extracted using DNase-treated RNeasy Micro or Mini kits according to cell number. To prevent cross-contamination, each cell subset was processed individually, whereas patient and healthy donor samples were processed jointly. The immunoSEQ multiplex PCR was used to amplify TCRB sequences from cDNA, generating 87-bp fragments that spanned the CDR3 region. Amplicons were sequenced on the Illumina HiSeq platform. As for how the authors treated the data: PCR bias was computationally corrected using synthetic template baselines, reads within Hamming distance 2 were collapsed, and singletons that could not be merged were discarded. Reads were aligned against IMGT so that V, D and J genes, CDR3 length and insertions or deletions at six rearrangement sites could be assigned. Within each subset, clonotype counts were normalized to sorted cell number, and only after that were true diversity and Gini coefficients computed with the tcR R package. Repertoire sharing was quantified using the overlap coefficient calculated on TCRB nucleotide sequences. Out-of-frame TCRB sequences from naive cells were analyzed to stand in for the pre-selection repertoire. TCRdb provides this immuneACCESS table in a form limited to in-frame rearrangements. Some clones are lacking; in checked studies, under half of them reflect an unresolved V gene, and why the rest are absent is not known. V, J and clone size reflect that table, while D and trimming were determined from the DNA. The sample contains about 620,000 clones, roughly 15% of them found a single time. More than 0.08% of the sample comes from the top ten.

Each donor gave one peripheral blood draw, averaging around 120 mL, which was collected into heparinised tubes. Using a panel that included CD45RO, CCR7, CD25, CD127, CD95 and CD27, naive, central memory, regulatory and stem cell-like memory CD4+ T cells were sorted on a BD FACSAria II. Purity was above 95% for every sorted population. PBMCs were isolated immediately by Lymphoprep density gradient centrifugation and stained directly without culture. To minimize batch effects, samples were stained and sorted in pairs, one healthy donor with one patient per experiment. To note about this clone: Which antigen it targets is not known. No base quality values were provided; no much bigger clone lies one nucleotide off.

Sequences were obtained from naive CD4+ T cells from blood. The cell subset or site label of this sample denotes: true naive CD4+ T cells. This TCR derives from a man younger than 30 in good health.

The bases are TGTGCCTGGAGTCGGACAGGGGCTGGAAACACCATATATTTT. Translated, this is CAWSRTGAGNTIYF. This chain joins TRBV30 to TRBJ1-3; 9 bases in between match TRBD1. CDR1 GTSNPN and CDR2 SVGIG were looked up in the germline V gene (reference sequence). The V end gives up 2 bases and the J end 2 bases, leaving 1 base in the junction not matched to a gene. Including cysteine and phenylalanine, the CDR3 has 14 amino acids. The CDR3 DNA has 42 bases and is translated from base 1.